This T cell receptor beta chain was sequenced during a study of early stage breast cancer tumors. The assay was immunoSEQ multiplex PCR, and TCRdb's table has in-frame clones only and misses some. Of some 70,000 clones listed, approximately 79% are singletons. Trimming removed 2 bases from V and 8 bases from J, with 12 bases in between. The CDR3 is made up of 14 amino acids. Per germline, CDR1 MNHNS and CDR2 SASEGT. Sequenced: blood. The TCR originated in a person in their sixties with breast cancer. The rearrangement links TRBV6-1 to TRBJ1-4; the D gene is possibly TRBD1 (5 bases). The chain's CDR3 is CASSESSGGEKLFF. The CDR3 DNA reads as TGTGCCAGCAGTGAATCATCCGGGGGGGAAAAACTGTTTTTT.